This TCR beta chain was captured by sequencing in a study of cytomegalovirus exposure and HLA in healthy donors. The wider study: A preliminary data release comprised tens of millions of unique TCRs obtained from HLA-typed donors. Findings and limits, study-wide: Some TCR beta chains (roughly 160 of them) were listed as cytomegalovirus-associated. In a later analysis, a missense DCLRE1C variant was linked to TCR beta V- and J-gene trimming.

This PCR relied on a set of 60 Vbeta primers and 13 Jbeta primers. Libraries were prepared by immunoSEQ multiplex PCR; TCRdb keeps only in-frame clonotypes and omits some of them. The top ten hold roughly 7.7% of the sample, which has under 200,000 clones, 80% to 90% seen once. Germline V gene sequence: CDR1 MNHEY, CDR2 SVGAGI. Trimming pared 4 bases from V and 13 bases from J, leaving 16 bases between. The CDR3 extends over 12 amino acids. A note on this clone: As yet, its antigen is unknown.

Specimen: PBMCs. The receptor comes from a woman younger than 45 in good health and CMV-seropositive. The chain uses TRBV6-5 and TRBJ1-2, with D possibly TRBD1 on 5 matching bases. The CDR3 DNA sequence: TGTGCCAGCAGTTCGCAGGGCTTTGAGGTCACCTTC. Amino acids: CASSSQGFEVTF.